Described below is a single T cell receptor beta chain sequence and its context. This clone's antigen is unknown. One base away there is no much larger clone; base qualities are not given. The data stem from a study of Graves' ophthalmopathy and Graves' hyperthyroidism (dated by TCRdb to between 2018 and 2020). About the investigation overall: Peripheral blood was collected before any treatment was given, at the time of initial diagnosis. A discovery set of 95 to 100 patients (43 ophthalmopathy, approximately 58 stable hyperthyroidism) was enrolled to explore V-J signatures distinguishing ophthalmopathy from hyperthyroidism. For independent validation, a separate cohort was made up of 18 hyperthyroidism patients plus 17 patients who later progressed from hyperthyroidism to ophthalmopathy. In five or six hyperthyroidism patients, the T-cell repertoires found in thyroid tissue were compared with those found in blood. TCR beta repertoire signatures were used to distinguish Graves' ophthalmopathy from Graves' hyperthyroidism and to predict progression to ophthalmopathy. In total, 135 blood samples were TCR-sequenced: under 45 ophthalmopathy, roughly 77 hyperthyroidism and roughly 17 hyperthyroidism-to-ophthalmopathy patients. After sampling, hyperthyroidism patients received methimazole starting at 30 mg daily, and ophthalmopathy patients received high-dose intravenous methylprednisolone.

The investigation overall reported the following: Sample size was not predetermined statistically, and investigators were not blinded to group allocation. Most expanded thyroid clonotypes with frequency above 0.001 were also detected in blood, suggesting blood repertoires may reflect the thyroid immune response. In cross-validation, the 13-signature model distinguished ophthalmopathy from stable hyperthyroidism with just over 85% sensitivity and roughly 84% specificity, while in the test set the corresponding values were about 79% and 69%. In validation, the model predicted ophthalmopathy progression with about 70% sensitivity and roughly 72% specificity; approximately 12 predicted patients were CT-confirmed with GO in a median of approximately six months.

CDR1 and CDR2 are read off the germline V gene as LGHNA and YNFKEQ. Inclusive of the bounding cysteine and phenylalanine, the CDR3 is 12 residues long. Just CDR3 DNA is preserved here, 36 bases in frame from base 1. Cut back by 4 bases and 8 bases, the V and J ends lie 11 bases apart. Ophthalmopathy patients had moderately to severely active disease, Clinical Activity Score of at least 3, NOSPECS grade of at least 4, and disease duration under 3 months. Anyone with other autoimmune diseases, uncontrolled infections, pregnancy or lactation was excluded from the study. Clinical symptoms, serum thyroxine, TRAb, thyroid ultrasound and orbital computed tomography formed the basis of the diagnosis. Ficoll-Paque density gradient centrifugation was used to isolate PBMCs from approximately 10 ml of fresh peripheral blood. Total RNA was extracted with Trizol reagent and quality-checked on an Agilent 2100 Bioanalyzer.

TCR beta CDR3 regions were amplified from RNA transcripts for repertoire sequencing. A first-round RT-PCR used HTBI primers with the Qiagen OneStep RT-PCR kit, followed by a second-round multiplex PCR, size selection and purification. Libraries were sequenced paired-end with 100 bp reads on an Illumina HiSeq2000. The published analysis was carried out like this. SOAPnuke was used for read processing, and reads with adapters, uncalled bases, a mean Phred below 15, or no exact constant-primer or identifier match were discarded. High-quality paired reads were merged with COPE v1.2.5. Unique nucleotide sequences were defined as clonotypes and aligned to IMGT TRB V, D and J references using MiTCR v1.1. Only V-J combinations with frequency above 0.0001 were analysed, covering over 99% of repertoires. For each V-J combination, a TCR clonal expansion and chaos score was defined as F50 clonal expansion divided by the chaos observed in the TCRdist matrix. Welch's t-statistics and random forest were used to narrow the features down to around twelve V-J combinations, which were then fed into a naive Bayes classifier. The similarity between thyroid and blood repertoires was quantified using the Morisita-Horn index. Starting from the raw public reads, TCRdb applied fastp trimming at Q25, assembled clones with MiXCR and retained in-frame beta chains. Entries are consolidated by CDR3 protein sequence, retaining the most common genes and DNA. It is TCRdb's table, rather than the study itself, that gives the V and J calls and clone size. The table for this sample lists about 740,000 distinct CDR3 sequences; 40% of them were counted only once. 44% of the sample is in the top ten clones.

The TCR originated in an adult man with Graves' ophthalmopathy. The sequence is built from TRBV4-2 and TRBJ1-1, with the D segment identity uncertain. Sequenced: peripheral blood. The DNA sequence follows: TGTGCCAGCAGCCGGGGTGGGGAAGAAGCTTTCTTT. Its product reads: CASSRGGEEAFF.